The 31 T cell receptor beta chains reported below all come from one sample, sequenced in a study of shared clonotypes between healthy human individuals. Clones were read by immunoSEQ multiplex PCR, and TCRdb kept only the in-frame ones, dropping some. This table has roughly 1,500,000 clones, 97% to 99% appearing once. Sequencing was carried out using naive CD4+ T cells sorted from blood. The subset here: CD45RA+ positively selected. Source of these receptors: a man aged 25 to 40 in good health.

Only one count was recorded for this clone. V gene TRBV29-1 combines with J gene TRBJ2-1; 10 bases fit TRBD2. Germline CDR1 is SQVTM and CDR2 is ANQGSEA. The V gene end was trimmed by 4 bases and the J gene end by 4 bases; junction bases not matched to a gene: 1. This CDR3 has 13 residues. CDR3 sequence reads: CSVVGLAYNEQFF. The CDR3 DNA follows: TGCAGCGTTGTGGGACTAGCGTACAATGAGCAGTTCTTC.

This clone was picked up one time. The rearrangement uses TRBV4-1 and TRBJ2-3; D unclear. The CDR3 runs 15 residues. Trimming pared 4 bases from V and 4 bases from J, leaving 15 bases between. The V gene's germline CDR1 is MGHRA and CDR2 YSYEKL. The CDR3 protein is CASSPVSLGADTQYF. The CDR3 DNA reads as TGCGCCAGCAGCCCTGTGTCCTTGGGCGCAGATACGCAGTATTTT.

This chain joins TRBV27 and TRBJ1-4; no clear D gene. Trimming took off 3 bases at V and 0 bases at J, with 5 bases between the two ends. The CDR3 has 14 amino acids. Germline CDR1 and CDR2: MNHEY and SMNVEV (reference sequence). This CDR3 is CASSFGTTNEKLFF. CDR3 DNA sequence: TGTGCCAGCAGTTTCGGGACAACTAATGAAAAACTGTTTTTT.

The V and J genes are TRBV5-4 and TRBJ2-1, with 14 bases aligning to TRBD2. The CDR3 is 17 residues long. Germline V gene data show CDR1 as SGHNT and CDR2 as YYREEE (reference sequence). V shed 0 bases and J 7 bases; nucleotides not matched to a gene: 6. This CDR3 is CASSLAGLAGVVNEQFF. The CDR3 DNA reads TGTGCCAGCAGCTTGGCGGGACTAGCGGGAGTAGTGAATGAGCAGTTCTTC.

The chain recombines TRBV18 with TRBJ2-7; TRBD1 agrees at 7 bases. This CDR3 has 14 residues. Germline CDR1 KGHSH, CDR2 LQKENI. With V trimmed by 2 bases and J by 5 bases, 6 bases remained unmatched. The CDR3 DNA follows: TGTGCCAGCTCACCATCCCAGGGGGACCACGAGCAGTACTTC. Translation: CASSPSQGDHEQYF.

The rearrangement uses TRBV2 and TRBJ2-1; D might be TRBD2 (6 bases). V gave up 6 bases and J gave up 1 base, with 13 bases separating them. CDR1 SNHLY and CDR2 FYNNEI come from the germline V gene. The CDR3 spans 15 residues. This chain's CDR3 is CASSRGTGSYNEQFF. CDR3 sequence (DNA): TGTGCCAGCAGCCGGGGGACTGGATCCTACAATGAGCAGTTCTTC.

The chain joins TRBV6-6 to TRBJ2-7; 9 bases align to TRBD1. CDR1 is MNHNY and CDR2 is SVGAGI in the germline V gene (reference sequence). The CDR3 is made up of 16 amino acids. With V trimmed by 0 bases and J by 2 bases, 5 bases remained unmatched. CDR3 residues: CASSYSRDRATYEQYF. CDR3 coding DNA: TGTGCCAGCAGTTACTCTCGGGACAGGGCCACCTACGAGCAGTACTTC.

The chain joins TRBV15 to TRBJ2-7, with TRBD2 as a possible D gene (6 bases). This CDR3 is built from 16 residues. The V end lost 0 bases, the J end lost 2 bases, and 14 bases lay between the germline ends. Germline V gene data show CDR1 as LNHNV and CDR2 as YYDKDF (reference sequence). The CDR3 loop is CATSRDEGTHPYEQYF. CDR3 bases: TGTGCCACCAGCAGAGATGAGGGGACTCATCCCTACGAGCAGTACTTC.

CDR3 bases: TGCGCCAGCAGTGAGTCGACAGTCAATGAGCAGTTCTTC. The encoded protein is CASSESTVNEQFF. The rearrangement uses TRBV10-1 and TRBJ2-1; D is possibly TRBD1 (5 bases). This CDR3 has 13 residues. Trimming took off 0 bases at V and 6 bases at J, with 6 bases between the two ends. Germline V CDR1 and CDR2: WNHNN, SYGVQD (reference sequence).

The chain joins TRBV11-2 to TRBJ1-2, with 7 bases fitting TRBD1. The CDR3 spans 18 residues. Germline V gene lookup returns CDR1 SGHAT and CDR2 FQNNGV. With V trimmed by 2 bases and J by 0 bases, 12 bases remained unmatched. CDR3 DNA: TGTGCCAGCAGCTTACTAGCGACAGGGAAGCTAGCTAACTATGGCTACACCTTC. It is translated as CASSLLATGKLANYGYTF.

Remarks on this clone: Within the sample, other DNA sequences also encode this same CDR3. The V call is TRBV5-4, the J call TRBJ2-1; the D is unclear. Germline lookup yields CDR1 SGHNT and CDR2 YYREEE (reference sequence). This CDR3 is built from 11 residues. V was clipped by 0 bases and J by 9 bases, with 4 bases between them. The CDR3 loop reads CASSLGGEQFF. The CDR3 DNA reads TGTGCCAGCAGCTTGGGCGGTGAGCAGTTCTTC.

The CDR3 coding sequence is TGTGCCAGCAAAAACCTTGGGCAGGGTCACAATCAGCCCCAGCATTTT. Translated: CASKNLGQGHNQPQHF. This sequence joins TRBV28 and TRBJ1-5, with D maybe TRBD1 (5 bases). Between the trimmed V and J ends, which lost 7 bases and 3 bases, there was a span of 19 bases. The CDR3 is made up of 16 amino acids. Looked up from germline, CDR1 is MDHEN and CDR2 is SYDVKM.

The chain has TRBV6-5 and TRBJ1-1, with D unclear. This CDR3 comprises 11 residues. Deletions cut 6 bases from V and 5 bases from J, with 7 bases between. Germline CDR1 reads MNHEY; CDR2 reads SVGAGI. CDR3 loop: CASRQRTEAFF. For the CDR3, the DNA is TGTGCCAGCAGACAAAGAACTGAAGCTTTCTTT.

The chain recombines TRBV7-9 with TRBJ2-2, with a possible D match to TRBD1 (5 bases). Germline V lookup: CDR1 SEHNR, CDR2 FQNEAQ (reference sequence). Trimming removed 5 bases at V and 4 bases at J, with 8 bases between. The CDR3 totals 13 residues. The chain's CDR3 is CASSLDITGELFF. CDR3 in DNA: TGTGCCAGCAGCCTGGACATCACCGGGGAGCTGTTTTTT.

This rearrangement joins TRBV30 to TRBJ2-5; the match to TRBD2 covers 8 bases. The CDR3 sequence is 15 residues long. Germline V gene sequence: CDR1 GTSNPN, CDR2 SVGIG (reference sequence). With V trimmed by 0 bases and J by 4 bases, 7 bases remained unmatched. CDR3: CAWSVLAGGGETQYF. The CDR3 nucleotides read TGTGCCTGGAGTGTGCTCGCGGGAGGTGGAGAGACCCAGTACTTC.

V is TRBV5-4 and J is TRBJ1-4; no clear D. Trimming shortened V by 4 bases and J by 14 bases, and 15 bases separated the two germline ends. CDR3 size: 12 residues. Germline CDR1 is SGHNT and CDR2 is YYREEE (reference sequence). In nucleotides, the CDR3 is TGTGCCAGCAGCCTGGACGCCGCAAAGCTGTTTTTT. Translating gives CASSLDAAKLFF.

The chain has TRBV27 and TRBJ2-5, with TRBD1 matching 7 bases. Germline lookup yields CDR1 MNHEY and CDR2 SMNVEV (reference sequence). CDR3 length equals 15 residues. With V trimmed by 5 bases and J by 2 bases, 8 bases remained unmatched. Written as DNA, the CDR3 is TGTGCCAGCAGTCCTCTACAGGGGTGGCAAGAGACCCAGTACTTC. Its translation is CASSPLQGWQETQYF.

This chain joins TRBV5-1 and TRBJ2-2, with 7 positions matching TRBD1. The CDR3 runs to 15 residues. With 1 base clipped from V and 2 bases from J, the junction kept 2 bases outside the gene matches. The V gene's germline CDR1 is SGHRS and CDR2 YFSETQ. Written as DNA, the CDR3 is TGCGCCAGCAGCTTGTGGGACAGTAACACCGGGGAGCTGTTTTTT. It specifies CASSLWDSNTGELFF.

The chain is built from TRBV29-1 and TRBJ1-4, with TRBD1 matching 8 bases. The length of the CDR3 is 15 residues. CDR1 is SQVTM, CDR2 ANQGSEA, per germline. V shed 7 bases and J 5 bases; nucleotides not matched to a gene: 12. The CDR3 bases are TGCAGCGCACAAAAAGGGACAGGTGGAAATGAAAAACTGTTTTTT. Its protein product is CSAQKGTGGNEKLFF.

The table lists this clone with a count of one. The chain carries TRBV28 and TRBJ2-7; 10 nucleotides align to TRBD2. The germline CDR1 and CDR2 sequences are MDHEN and SYDVKM. The CDR3 sequence is 16 residues long. The V segment lost 4 bases and the J segment 5 bases; nucleotides outside the gene matches: 11. The CDR3 DNA is TGTGCCAGCAGTTCTCCGCTAGCGGGAGTTGTCAACGAGCAGTACTTC. This translates into CASSSPLAGVVNEQYF.

The chain employs TRBV28 and TRBJ1-4; D may be TRBD1 (6 bases). Germline assignment: CDR1 MDHEN and CDR2 SYDVKM. Trimming took 0 bases from V and 10 from J, leaving 12 bases between them. There are 14 residues in the CDR3. The CDR3, as DNA: TGTGCCAGCAGTTTATGGGACGTCAGGGGAAAACTGTTTTTT. Residues: CASSLWDVRGKLFF.

V and J are TRBV7-3 and TRBJ2-1; possibly TRBD2 for D (6 bases). The CDR3 runs 12 residues. Germline CDR1 and CDR2: SGHTA and FQGTGA. The V end lost 2 bases, the J end lost 12 bases, and 11 bases lay between the germline ends. The CDR3 nucleotides are TGTGCCAGCAGCTTAGGTCCCGGGGGGCAGTTCTTC. Its protein is CASSLGPGGQFF.

This chain uses TRBV5-1 with TRBJ1-1; TRBD1 matches 8 bases. J gave up 1 base and V 4 bases, and 3 bases lay outside the gene matches. CDR1 is SGHRS, CDR2 YFSETQ, per germline. The CDR3 is 14 residues long. The CDR3 here is CASSGDRPNTEAFF. The CDR3 DNA follows: TGCGCCAGCAGCGGGGACAGGCCGAACACTGAAGCTTTCTTT.

With regard to this clone: At the DNA level, this CDR3 is encoded by other sequences in the same sample as well. The genes are TRBV5-1 and TRBJ2-3; D gene uncertain. The V gene's germline CDR1 is SGHRS and CDR2 YFSETQ. Trimming removed 4 bases at V and 3 bases at J, with 6 bases between. The CDR3 covers 12 residues. CDR3 sequence (DNA): TGCGCCAGCAGCCACGGAACAGATACGCAGTATTTT. Amino acids: CASSHGTDTQYF.

This chain connects TRBV18 to TRBJ1-5; 7 nucleotides match TRBD1. J gave up 2 bases and V 2 bases, and 6 bases lay outside the gene matches. The length of the CDR3 is 16 residues. Looked up from germline, CDR1 is KGHSH and CDR2 is LQKENI. The CDR3 is CASSPKGAHGNQPQHF. The CDR3 DNA follows: TGTGCCAGCTCACCAAAGGGGGCGCATGGCAATCAGCCCCAGCATTTT. The whole variable domain, filled in from reference TRBV18 and TRBJ1-5, reads NAGVMQNPRHLVRRRGQEARLRCSPMKGHSHVYWYRQLPEEGLKFMVYLQKENIIDESGMPKERFSAEFPKEGPSILRIQQVVRGDSAAYFCASSPKGAHGNQPQHFGDGTRLSIL.

The rearrangement joins TRBV9 to TRBJ2-3; D is perhaps TRBD2 (5 bases). Per the germline V gene, CDR1 is SGDLS and CDR2 is YYNGEE. V lost 2 bases to trimming and J lost 1 base, with 11 bases between them. This CDR3 has 15 amino acids. CDR3 sequence reads: CASSVEGSGTDTQYF. CDR3 nucleotide sequence: TGTGCCAGCAGCGTTGAGGGTAGCGGCACAGATACGCAGTATTTT. The full variable domain, completed using reference TRBV9 and TRBJ2-3, is DSGVTQTPKHLITATGQRVTLRCSPRSGDLSVYWYQQSLDQGLQFLIQYYNGEERAKGNILERFSAQQFPDLHSELNLSSLELGDSALYFCASSVEGSGTDTQYFGPGTRLTVL.

CDR3 sequence: CASRSPWEVSNYGYTF. Written as DNA, the CDR3 is TGTGCCAGCAGGAGCCCCTGGGAGGTCTCTAACTATGGCTACACCTTC. The J gene is TRBJ1-2, the V gene TRBV28; D is unclear. Trimming removed 6 bases from V and 0 bases from J, with 17 bases in between. The CDR3 runs to 16 residues. Germline V gene lookup returns CDR1 MDHEN and CDR2 SYDVKM.

Of note for this clone: The same CDR3 arises from other DNA sequences in this sample as well. The V gene is TRBV28, the J gene TRBJ1-1, with TRBD1 as a possible D gene (5 bases). The CDR3 is 11 residues long. V lost 6 bases and J 5 bases, leaving 7 bases between the germline ends. Germline V gene sequence: CDR1 MDHEN, CDR2 SYDVKM. The CDR3 DNA sequence: TGTGCCAGCAGGGGACCTACTGAAGCTTTCTTT. Translating it yields CASRGPTEAFF.

The gene calls are TRBV2 and TRBJ2-6, with no clear D. Germline V CDR1 and CDR2: SNHLY, FYNNEI. The V gene lost 7 bases and the J gene lost 0 bases, with 7 bases spanning the gap. The CDR3 consists of 14 residues. The CDR3 region has the DNA TGTGCCAGCACTTTTATCTCTGGGGCCAACGTCCTGACTTTC. Its translation: CASTFISGANVLTF.

The rearrangement uses TRBV9 and TRBJ2-3; 10 nucleotides line up with TRBD2. Unmatched junction bases numbered 14, after V lost 8 bases and J lost 8 bases. The CDR3 loop spans 15 amino acids. Per germline, CDR1 SGDLS and CDR2 YYNGEE. CDR3 loop: CASGTLAGAPGTQYF. The CDR3 bases are TGTGCCAGTGGCACCCTAGCGGGAGCGCCGGGTACGCAGTATTTT.

This chain uses TRBV29-1 with TRBJ1-1; D is undetermined. Germline V CDR1 and CDR2: SQVTM, ANQGSEA. V dropped 4 bases and J dropped 2 bases, with 8 bases sitting between them. This CDR3 contains 12 residues. This chain's CDR3 is CSVVEGNTEAFF. CDR3 in DNA: TGCAGCGTTGTTGAGGGAAACACTGAAGCTTTCTTT.